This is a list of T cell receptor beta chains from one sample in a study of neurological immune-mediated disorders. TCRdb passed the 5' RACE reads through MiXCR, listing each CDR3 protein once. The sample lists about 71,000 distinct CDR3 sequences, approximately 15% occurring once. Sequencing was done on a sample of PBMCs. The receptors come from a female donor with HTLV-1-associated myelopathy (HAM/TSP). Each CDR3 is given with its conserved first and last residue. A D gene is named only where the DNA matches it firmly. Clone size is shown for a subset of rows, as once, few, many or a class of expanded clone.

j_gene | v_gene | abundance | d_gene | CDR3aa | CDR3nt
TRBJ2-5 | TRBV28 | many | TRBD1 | CASRPGTGTQETQYF | TGTGCCAGCAGACCCGGGACAGGGACCCAAGAGACCCAGTACTTC
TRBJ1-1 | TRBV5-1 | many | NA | CASSFDKDLMNTEAFF | TGCGCCAGCAGCTTCGATAAGGACCTTATGAACACTGAAGCTTTCTTT
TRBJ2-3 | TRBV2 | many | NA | CASSASLSGETQYF | TGTGCCAGCAGCGCCTCCCTTTCCGGCGAGACGCAGTATTTT
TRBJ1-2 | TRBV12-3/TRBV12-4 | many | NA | CASSPQRNYGYTF | TGTGCCAGCAGTCCCCAGAGAAACTATGGCTACACCTTC
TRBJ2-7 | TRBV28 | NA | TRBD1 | CVSSRTGAHYEQYF | TGTGTCAGCAGCCGGACAGGCGCCCACTACGAGCAGTACTTC
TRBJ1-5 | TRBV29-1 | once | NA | CRATGWGVSCRPQHF | TGCAGGGCAACGGGATGGGGGGTGAGCTGCCGGCCCCAGCATTTT
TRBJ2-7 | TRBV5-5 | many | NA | CASSLVGGAGYEQYF | TGTGCCAGCAGCTTGGTCGGGGGCGCCGGTTACGAGCAGTACTTC
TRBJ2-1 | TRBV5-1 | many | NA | CASSPGLGGLDEQFF | TGCGCCAGCAGCCCGGGACTGGGAGGCTTAGATGAGCAGTTCTTC
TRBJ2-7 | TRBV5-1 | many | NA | CASSSSGGSREQYF | TGCGCCAGCAGCAGCTCCGGGGGATCTAGGGAGCAGTACTTC
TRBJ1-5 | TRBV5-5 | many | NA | CASSFRAGGNQPQHF | TGTGCCAGCAGCTTCCGTGCAGGGGGCAATCAGCCCCAGCATTTT
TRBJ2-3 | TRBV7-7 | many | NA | CASSLGINTDTQYF | TGTGCCAGCAGCTTAGGGATTAACACAGATACGCAGTATTTT
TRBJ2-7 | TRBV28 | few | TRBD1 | CASNPGQGFEQYF | TGTGCCAGCAACCCAGGACAGGGGTTCGAGCAGTACTTC
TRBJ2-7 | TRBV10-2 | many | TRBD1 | CASSELGTGVREQYF | TGCGCCAGCAGTGAATTAGGGACAGGCGTTCGCGAGCAGTACTTC
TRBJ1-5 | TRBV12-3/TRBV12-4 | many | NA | CASSLEVVGTHNQPQHF | TGTGCCAGCAGTTTAGAGGTAGTAGGGACCCATAATCAGCCCCAGCATTTT
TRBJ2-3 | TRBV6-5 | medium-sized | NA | CASSRTPTDTQYF | TGTGCCAGCAGTCGGACACCTACAGATACGCAGTATTTT
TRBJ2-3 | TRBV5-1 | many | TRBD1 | CASSLGQGKTDTQYF | TGCGCCAGCAGCTTGGGACAGGGTAAGACAGATACGCAGTATTTT
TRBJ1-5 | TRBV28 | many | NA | CASGPRGQPQHF | TGTGCCAGCGGTCCGAGGGGGCAGCCCCAGCATTTT
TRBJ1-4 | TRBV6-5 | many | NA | CASSYGGATNEKLFF | TGTGCCAGCAGTTACGGGGGGGCAACTAATGAAAAACTGTTTTTT
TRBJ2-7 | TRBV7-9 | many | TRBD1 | CASSHTQGNEQYF | TGTGCCAGCAGTCATACACAGGGGAACGAGCAGTACTTC
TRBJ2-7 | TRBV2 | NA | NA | CASSRGDEQYF | TGTGCCAGCTCTAGGGGCGACGAGCAGTACTTC
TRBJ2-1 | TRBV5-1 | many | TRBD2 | CASSYLAGRLNEQFF | TGCGCCAGCAGCTACCTAGCGGGGCGCCTCAATGAGCAGTTCTTC